The 28 T cell receptor beta chains below all came from one sample that was sequenced in a study of early stage breast cancer tumors. Clones were sequenced by immunoSEQ multiplex PCR, and TCRdb holds only the in-frame ones, with some missing. The repertoire includes about 53,000 clones, 75% to 95% of them detected once, and 4.5% to 5% sits in the top ten. What was sequenced was blood. The receptors were gathered from a person between 65 and 79 years old with breast cancer.

V usage is TRBV5-1 and J usage is TRBJ2-5; 8 bases are a match to TRBD2. The CDR3 totals 15 residues. With V trimmed by 0 bases and J by 5 bases, 6 bases remained unmatched. From germline, CDR1 is SGHRS and CDR2 YFSETQ. The CDR3 spells CASSLAGAGGETQYF. In DNA form, the CDR3 reads TGCGCCAGCAGCTTGGCGGGTGCGGGAGGTGAGACCCAGTACTTC.

The chain recombines TRBV4-3 with TRBJ1-2; TRBD1 matches at 8 bases. V lost 0 bases to trimming and J lost 14 bases; unmatched junction nucleotides: 14. Germline assignment: CDR1 LGHNA and CDR2 YSLEER. The CDR3 spans 15 residues. This chain's CDR3 is CASSQELQGGSTVTF. CDR3 DNA: TGCGCCAGCAGCCAAGAGTTACAGGGGGGCTCCACTGTAACCTTC.

The chain employs TRBV6-4 and TRBJ2-3, with a tentative D call TRBD1 (5 bases). Deletions cut 4 bases from V and 0 bases from J, with 11 bases between. The germline V gene has CDR1 MRHNA and CDR2 SNTAGT. The CDR3 extends over 15 amino acids. The CDR3 sequence is CASSVPTASTDTQYF. In nucleotides, the CDR3 is TGTGCCAGCAGTGTCCCGACAGCAAGCACAGATACGCAGTATTTT.

The chain combines TRBV7-9 with TRBJ1-1, with 11 positions matching TRBD1. This CDR3 is built from 15 residues. V shed 5 bases, J shed 4 bases, and the junction held 6 bases outside the gene matches. Germline V CDR1 and CDR2: SEHNR, FQNEAQ (reference sequence). The CDR3 DNA sequence: TGTGCCAGCAGCCAAAAAGGGACAGGGGGCACTGAAGCTTTCTTT. Translation gives CASSQKGTGGTEAFF.

V and J are TRBV5-1 and TRBJ2-5; TRBD2 is a possible D gene (5 bases). Per the germline V gene, CDR1 is SGHRS and CDR2 is YFSETQ. The ends were cut back, 0 bases at V and 4 bases at J, with 7 bases in the middle. This CDR3 has 13 residues. The CDR3 reads CASSLVGGETQYF. The CDR3, as DNA: TGCGCCAGCAGCTTGGTAGGAGGAGAGACCCAGTACTTC.

The chain uses TRBV7-6 and TRBJ2-1, with TRBD1 matching 9 bases. Germline V gene data show CDR1 as SGHVS and CDR2 as FNYEAQ. This CDR3 is 17 amino acids long. The V segment lost 1 base and the J segment 10 bases; nucleotides outside the gene matches: 14. The CDR3 loop reads CASSLGKSGTGIDEQFF. CDR3 DNA sequence: TGTGCCAGCAGCTTAGGGAAATCGGGGACAGGGATAGACGAGCAGTTCTTC.

V gene TRBV28 combines with J gene TRBJ1-6; 8 bases match TRBD1. The CDR3 has 12 residues. Germline V gene sequence: CDR1 MDHEN, CDR2 SYDVKM. The trim removed 5 bases at V and 14 bases at J, leaving 5 bases unmatched. The DNA of the CDR3 is TGTGCCAGCAGTGCCAACAGGGGGTCCCTCCACTTT. This translates into CASSANRGSLHF. Full variable domain (rest looked up from reference TRBV28 and TRBJ1-6): DVKVTQSSRYLVKRTGEKVFLECVQDMDHENMFWYRQDPGLGLRLIYFSYDVKMKEKGDIPEGYSVSREKKERFSLILESASTNQTSMYLCASSANRGSLHFGNGTRLTVT.

The V call is TRBV5-4, the J call TRBJ2-2, with TRBD2 matching 11 bases. CDR3 size: 16 residues. Germline assignment: CDR1 SGHNT and CDR2 YYREEE (reference sequence). V dropped 2 bases and J dropped 3; count of bases not matched to a gene: 3. The chain's CDR3 is CASSFTSGSDTGELFF. CDR3 sequence (DNA): TGTGCCAGCAGCTTTACTAGCGGGAGTGACACCGGGGAGCTGTTTTTT.

The chain has TRBV5-1 and TRBJ1-2; a weak D match, TRBD1 (5 bases). Germline CDR1 reads SGHRS; CDR2 reads YFSETQ. With 2 bases removed from V and 9 bases from J, the gap between germline ends came to 11 bases. CDR3 size: 12 residues. The CDR3 nucleotides read TGCGCCAGCAGCTTCAGGCAGGGCAGCTACACCTTC. This codes for CASSFRQGSYTF.

In DNA form, the CDR3 reads TGTGCCAGCAGTTACGATTCCGGCACTGAAGCTTTCTTT. Amino acids: CASSYDSGTEAFF. The rearrangement joins TRBV6-5 to TRBJ1-1; D is uncertain. The CDR3 totals 13 residues. Germline CDR1 MNHEY, CDR2 SVGAGI. Trimming removed 2 bases at V and 4 bases at J, with 8 bases between.

This chain uses TRBV5-1 with TRBJ1-1; possibly TRBD1 for D (6 bases). The CDR3 runs to 14 residues. The germline V gene encodes CDR1 SGHRS and CDR2 YFSETQ. The V end was cut by 1 base, the J end by 5 bases, with 12 bases between. CDR3 in DNA: TGCGCCAGCAGCTTGCAGGCAGGGGTGACTGAAGCTTTCTTT. It codes for CASSLQAGVTEAFF. The full variable domain, its missing parts supplied by reference TRBV5-1 and TRBJ1-1, is KAGVTQTPRYLIKTRGQQVTLSCSPISGHRSVSWYQQTPGQGLQFLFEYFSETQRNKGNFPGRFSGRQFSNSRSEMNVSTLELGDSALYLCASSLQAGVTEAFFGQGTRLTVV.

This sequence joins TRBV5-1 and TRBJ1-2; TRBD1 agrees at 8 bases. V trimming: 0 bases; J trimming: 3 bases; junction bases outside the gene matches: 4. Germline loops: CDR1 SGHRS, CDR2 YFSETQ. There are 15 residues in the CDR3. The CDR3 loop is CASSLVSGGDYGYTF. As DNA, the CDR3 is TGCGCCAGCAGCTTGGTTTCAGGGGGCGACTATGGCTACACCTTC.

This chain connects TRBV2 to TRBJ2-7, with TRBD2 matching over 13 bases. Germline CDR1 SNHLY, CDR2 FYNNEI. J gave up 2 bases and V 0 bases, and 4 bases lay outside the gene matches. The CDR3 loop spans 17 amino acids. The CDR3 region is CASSEAQGLAGAYEQYF. DNA of the CDR3: TGTGCCAGCAGTGAAGCCCAAGGACTAGCGGGGGCCTACGAGCAGTACTTC.

This chain links TRBV9 with TRBJ1-1; 8 nucleotides line up with TRBD1. Per germline, CDR1 SGDLS and CDR2 YYNGEE. Germline trimming cut 4 bases from V and 7 bases from J; bases unmatched to any gene: 6. This CDR3 contains 13 residues. As DNA, the CDR3 is TGTGCCAGCAGCAAGGACAGGGTGAATGAAGCTTTCTTT. Its translation: CASSKDRVNEAFF.

This sequence joins TRBV30 and TRBJ1-5; the match to TRBD1 covers 7 bases. CDR3 size: 14 residues. V shed 4 bases, J shed 6 bases, and the junction held 9 bases outside the gene matches. The germline gives CDR1 GTSNPN, CDR2 SVGIG (reference sequence). This chain's CDR3 is CAWNPGQMAQPQHF. CDR3 in DNA: TGTGCCTGGAACCCGGGACAGATGGCTCAGCCCCAGCATTTT. Based on the CDR3 plus reference TRBV30 and TRBJ1-5, the full variable domain is SQTIHQWPATLVQPVGSPLSLECTVEGTSNPNLYWYRQAAGRGLQLLFYSVGIGQISSEVPQNLSASRPQDRQFILSSKKLLLSDSGFYLCAWNPGQMAQPQHFGDGTRLSIL.

The chain carries TRBV4-3 and TRBJ2-3, with 7 bases matching TRBD2. The CDR3 runs 14 residues. V dropped 0 bases and J dropped 13; count of bases not matched to a gene: 10. The germline gives CDR1 LGHNA, CDR2 YSLEER. CDR3 nucleotide sequence: TGCGCCAGCAGCCAAGATGTTATGGCTAGCGGCAAGTATTTT. Amino acids: CASSQDVMASGKYF.

This clone was seen just once. In DNA, the CDR3 is TGCGCCAGCAGCTCGGACAGGGATAATGAAAAACTGTTTTTT. Translated, it gives CASSSDRDNEKLFF. The chain is built from TRBV5-1 and TRBJ1-4; 8 positions agree with TRBD1. The CDR3 contains 14 residues. V lost 3 bases, J lost 4 bases, and 2 bases stayed unmatched. Germline lookup yields CDR1 SGHRS and CDR2 YFSETQ.

The rearrangement joins TRBV4-2 to TRBJ2-3, with TRBD2 identical over 7 bases. Germline trimming cut 0 bases from V and 1 base from J; bases unmatched to any gene: 4. Germline values: CDR1 LGHNA, CDR2 YNFKEQ. This CDR3 comprises 16 residues. The CDR3 DNA reads TGTGCCAGCAGCCAAGATGGGGCGGGGGGCACAGATACGCAGTATTTT. This translates into CASSQDGAGGTDTQYF.

This chain connects TRBV19 to TRBJ2-1, with 8 bases aligning to TRBD2. V gave up 8 bases and J gave up 4 bases; unmatched junction bases: 7. Germline assignment: CDR1 LNHDA and CDR2 SQIVND (reference sequence). The CDR3 contains 14 residues. The CDR3, as DNA: TGTGCCAGTGTGGTCCGGGAGGGGTACAATGAGCAGTTCTTC. Translating it yields CASVVREGYNEQFF. The full variable domain, completed using reference TRBV19 and TRBJ2-1, is DGGITQSPKYLFRKEGQNVTLSCEQNLNHDAMYWYRQDPGQGLRLIYYSQIVNDFQKGDIAEGYSVSREKKESFPLTVTSAQKNPTAFYLCASVVREGYNEQFFGPGTRLTVL.

This clone came up a few times. V and J are TRBV5-4 and TRBJ1-1; possible D gene TRBD1, 6 bases. The CDR3 has 14 amino acids. Trimming cost V 2 bases and J 3 bases, with 11 bases left between them. The germline V gene has CDR1 SGHNT and CDR2 YYREEE (reference sequence). CDR3 nucleotides: TGTGCCAGCAGCTTCGACAGGACGGACACTGAAGCTTTCTTT. Its protein is CASSFDRTDTEAFF.

The V call is TRBV11-1, the J call TRBJ2-5; 8 positions agree with TRBD2. With 8 bases clipped from V and 4 bases from J, the junction kept 9 bases outside the gene matches. The CDR3 has 14 residues. Germline CDR1 SGHAT, CDR2 FQDESV (reference sequence). CDR3 sequence (DNA): TGTGCCAGCTCTGGCGGGACTAGGGGAGAGACCCAGTACTTC. Amino acids: CASSGGTRGETQYF.

The chain joins TRBV28 to TRBJ1-1; 7 bases match TRBD1. V was clipped by 6 bases and J by 1 base; unmatched bases: 11. Germline V CDR1 and CDR2: MDHEN, SYDVKM. The CDR3 consists of 16 residues. The CDR3 bases are TGTGCCAGCAGCCCCCCCGTTGCAGGGGGGAACACTGAAGCTTTCTTT. Its protein product is CASSPPVAGGNTEAFF.

The chain employs TRBV5-1 and TRBJ2-6; the D is unclear. Trimming removed 2 bases at V and 1 base at J, with 16 bases between. The CDR3 has 18 amino acids. The V gene's germline CDR1 is SGHRS and CDR2 YFSETQ. The CDR3 sequence: CASSFLPGRSSGANVLTF. CDR3 DNA sequence: TGCGCCAGCAGCTTCCTCCCGGGTCGAAGTTCTGGGGCCAACGTCCTGACTTTC. Using reference TRBV5-1 and TRBJ2-6 for the parts outside the CDR3, the full variable domain is KAGVTQTPRYLIKTRGQQVTLSCSPISGHRSVSWYQQTPGQGLQFLFEYFSETQRNKGNFPGRFSGRQFSNSRSEMNVSTLELGDSALYLCASSFLPGRSSGANVLTFGAGSRLTVL.

The chain employs TRBV11-2 and TRBJ1-1, with 7 bases identical to TRBD1. V shed 4 bases and J 0 bases; nucleotides not matched to a gene: 5. CDR1 SGHAT and CDR2 FQNNGV come from the germline V gene. This CDR3 region has 15 residues. The CDR3 bases are TGTGCCAGCAGCTCCAGGGGGACCATGAACACTGAAGCTTTCTTT. It is translated as CASSSRGTMNTEAFF.

V usage is TRBV6-5 and J usage is TRBJ1-6; D gene uncertain. The CDR3 totals 13 residues. The germline V gene encodes CDR1 MNHEY and CDR2 SVGAGI. The V gene lost 6 bases and the J gene lost 8 bases, with 11 bases spanning the gap. The CDR3 reads CASSLSSYSPLHF. The CDR3 coding sequence is TGTGCCAGCAGCCTTAGTTCGTATTCACCCCTCCACTTT.

The genes are TRBV9 and TRBJ1-6; 7 bases map to TRBD1. The J segment lost 7 bases and the V segment lost 0 bases, leaving 10 bases of the junction unmatched. CDR1 and CDR2 from the germline V gene are SGDLS and YYNGEE. The CDR3 extends over 17 amino acids. The CDR3 region is CASSVASMGTANSPLHF. The CDR3 DNA follows: TGTGCCAGCAGCGTAGCTTCGATGGGGACAGCAAATTCACCCCTCCACTTT.

As concerns this clone: A junction end diverges from the germline sequence, so it may reflect a read error. The chain links TRBV27 to TRBJ1-6, with 10 bases identical to TRBD1. This CDR3 contains 15 residues. Germline V CDR1 and CDR2: MNHEY, SMNVEV (reference sequence). CDR3 region: CASRFPGTGVSPLHF. The CDR3 DNA follows: TGTGCCAGCCGTTTCCCCGGGACAGGGGTTTCACCCCTCCACTTT.

The J gene is TRBJ1-2, the V gene TRBV27; 9 nucleotides agree with TRBD1. CDR1 MNHEY and CDR2 SMNVEV come from the germline V gene (reference sequence). CDR3 size: 12 residues. With V trimmed by 6 bases and J by 9 bases, 5 bases remained unmatched. This CDR3 is CASRTGGERYTF. CDR3 sequence (DNA): TGTGCCAGCAGAACAGGGGGCGAGCGCTACACCTTC.